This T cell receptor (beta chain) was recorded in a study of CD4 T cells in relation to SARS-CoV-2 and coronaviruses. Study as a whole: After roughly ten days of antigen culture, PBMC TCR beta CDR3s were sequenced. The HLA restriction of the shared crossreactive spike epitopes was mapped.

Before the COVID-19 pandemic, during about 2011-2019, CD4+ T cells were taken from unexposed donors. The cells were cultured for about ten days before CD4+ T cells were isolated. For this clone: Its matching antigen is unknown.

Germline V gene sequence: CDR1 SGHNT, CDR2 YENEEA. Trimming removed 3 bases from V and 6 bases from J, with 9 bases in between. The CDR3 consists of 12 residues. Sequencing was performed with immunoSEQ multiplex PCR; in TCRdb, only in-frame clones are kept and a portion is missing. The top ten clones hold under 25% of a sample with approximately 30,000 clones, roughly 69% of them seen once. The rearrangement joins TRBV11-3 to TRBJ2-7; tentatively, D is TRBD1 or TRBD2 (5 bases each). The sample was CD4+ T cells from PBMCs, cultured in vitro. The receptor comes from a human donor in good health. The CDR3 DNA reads TGTGCCAGCAGCTTGTCAGGGAGCGAGCAGTACTTC. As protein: CASSLSGSEQYF.